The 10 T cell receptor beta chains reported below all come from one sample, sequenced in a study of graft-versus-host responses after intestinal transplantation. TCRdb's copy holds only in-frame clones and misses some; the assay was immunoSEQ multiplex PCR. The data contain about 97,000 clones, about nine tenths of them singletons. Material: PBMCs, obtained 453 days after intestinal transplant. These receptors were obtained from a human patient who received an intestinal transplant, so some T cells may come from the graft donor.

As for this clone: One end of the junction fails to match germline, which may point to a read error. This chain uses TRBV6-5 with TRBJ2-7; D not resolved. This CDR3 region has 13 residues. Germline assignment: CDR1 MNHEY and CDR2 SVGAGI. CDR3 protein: CAGSETATYEQYF. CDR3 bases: TGTGCCGGCAGCGAGACCGCGACCTACGAGCAGTACTTC.

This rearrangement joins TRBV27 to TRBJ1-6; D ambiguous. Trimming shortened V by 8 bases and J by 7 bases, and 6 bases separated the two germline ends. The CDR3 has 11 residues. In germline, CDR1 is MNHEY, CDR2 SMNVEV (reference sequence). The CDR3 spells CASRGNSPLHF. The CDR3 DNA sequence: TGTGCCAGCCGTGGGAATTCACCCCTCCACTTT.

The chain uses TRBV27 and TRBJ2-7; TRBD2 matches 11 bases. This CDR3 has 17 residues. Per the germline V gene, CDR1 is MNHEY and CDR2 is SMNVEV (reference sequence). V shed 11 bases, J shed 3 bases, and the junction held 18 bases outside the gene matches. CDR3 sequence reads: CAPGGGSLAGAIYEQYF. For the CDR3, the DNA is TGTGCCCCCGGAGGGGGTTCACTAGCGGGGGCAATCTACGAGCAGTACTTC.

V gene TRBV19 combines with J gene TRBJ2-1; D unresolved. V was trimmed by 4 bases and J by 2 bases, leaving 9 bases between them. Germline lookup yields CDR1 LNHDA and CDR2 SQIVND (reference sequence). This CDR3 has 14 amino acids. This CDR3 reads CASSTYQTYNEQFF. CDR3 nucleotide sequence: TGTGCCAGTAGTACCTACCAGACCTACAATGAGCAGTTCTTC.

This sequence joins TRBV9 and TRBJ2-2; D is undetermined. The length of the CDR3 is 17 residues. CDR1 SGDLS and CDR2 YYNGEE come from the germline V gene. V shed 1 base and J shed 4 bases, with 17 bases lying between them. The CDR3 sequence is CASSVSATLRPTGELFF. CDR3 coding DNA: TGTGCCAGCAGCGTATCGGCTACTCTCCGGCCCACCGGGGAGCTGTTTTTT.

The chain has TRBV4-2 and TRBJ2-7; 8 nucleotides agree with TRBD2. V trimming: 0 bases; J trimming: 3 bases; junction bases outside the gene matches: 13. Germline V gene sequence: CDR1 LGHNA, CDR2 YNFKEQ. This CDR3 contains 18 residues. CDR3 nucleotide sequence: TGTGCCAGCAGCCAAGATCGGTTTAGCGGGGTCTTGCACTACGAGCAGTACTTC. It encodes CASSQDRFSGVLHYEQYF.

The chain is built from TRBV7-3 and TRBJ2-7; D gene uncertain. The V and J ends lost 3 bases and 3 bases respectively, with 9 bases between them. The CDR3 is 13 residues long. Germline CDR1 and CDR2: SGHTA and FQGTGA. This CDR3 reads CASSLGRDYEQYF. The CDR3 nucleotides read TGTGCCAGCAGCTTGGGCAGAGACTACGAGCAGTACTTC.

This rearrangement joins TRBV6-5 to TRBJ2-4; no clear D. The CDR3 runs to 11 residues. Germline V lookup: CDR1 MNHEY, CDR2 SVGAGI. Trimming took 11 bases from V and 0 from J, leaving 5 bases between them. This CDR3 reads CAVIAKNIQYF. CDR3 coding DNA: TGTGCCGTAATAGCCAAAAACATTCAGTACTTC.

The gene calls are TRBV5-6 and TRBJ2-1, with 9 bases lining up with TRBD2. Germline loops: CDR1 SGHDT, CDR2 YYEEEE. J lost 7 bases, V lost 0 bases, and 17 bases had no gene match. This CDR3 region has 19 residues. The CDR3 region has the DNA TGTGCCAGCAGCTTGGCACTGCGGGGGGGCCGCGTATTCCGGAATGAGCAGTTCTTC. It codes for CASSLALRGGRVFRNEQFF.

The CDR3 reads CASSGVTDTQYF. In nucleotides, the CDR3 is TGCGCCAGCAGTGGTGTAACAGATACGCAGTATTTT. This chain links TRBV10-2 with TRBJ2-3; D is unclear. Germline V lookup: CDR1 WSHSY, CDR2 SAAADI. This CDR3 spans 12 amino acids. Trimming stripped 4 bases from V and 3 bases from J, with 5 bases between.